A single sample gave rise to the 11 T cell receptor beta chains below, sequenced in a study of blood T cell repertoires in COVID-19. Assay: immunoSEQ multiplex PCR; the TCRdb copy retains only in-frame clones and omits some. This table holds over 250,000 clones, about four fifths found once. The sequencing sample was made of PBMCs or T cells enriched from blood (not recorded which). The receptors were gathered from a middle-aged man who had been exposed to COVID-19.

This clone appeared a single time. The same CDR3 also results from other DNA sequences found in this sample. This chain joins TRBV11-2 and TRBJ1-1; 7 bases fit TRBD1. The CDR3 contains 13 residues. Germline CDR1 reads SGHAT; CDR2 reads FQNNGV. The junction had 2 bases not matched to a gene; V was cut back by 5 bases and J by 2 bases. The CDR3 sequence is CASSRDRNTEAFF. As DNA, the CDR3 is TGTGCCAGCAGCCGGGACAGAAACACTGAAGCTTTCTTT.

The chain recombines TRBV25-1 with TRBJ1-1; TRBD1 is a possible D gene (6 bases). CDR3 size: 13 residues. Germline values: CDR1 MGHDK, CDR2 SYGVNS. V was clipped by 11 bases and J by 0 bases, with 13 bases between them. The CDR3: CAATGHLNTEAFF. DNA for the CDR3: TGTGCCGCGACGGGACACCTGAACACTGAAGCTTTCTTT.

This clone appeared a single time. A read error may produce the germline difference seen at one junction end. This chain links TRBV2 with TRBJ1-3; 11 bases fit TRBD1. CDR1 is SNHLY, CDR2 FYNNEI, per germline. The CDR3 has 12 residues. CDR3 DNA: TGTGCCAGCACCGGGACAGGGGGTCATGGACCTTTT. Translating gives CASTGTGGHGPF.

The chain employs TRBV7-8 and TRBJ2-3; D possibly corresponds to TRBD2 (5 bases). The V gene's germline CDR1 is SGHVS and CDR2 FQNEAQ. Trimming took 7 bases from V and 1 from J, leaving 15 bases between them. The CDR3 has 15 residues. The CDR3 nucleotides read TGTGCCAGCACTACCCGGGGTGGAGGCACAGATACGCAGTATTTT. It specifies CASTTRGGGTDTQYF.

V is TRBV5-1 and J is TRBJ1-1; no clear D gene. CDR1 and CDR2 (germline): SGHRS, YFSETQ. The CDR3 is 14 amino acids. The V end was cut by 2 bases, the J end by 0 bases, with 8 bases between. CDR3 bases: TGCGCCAGCAGCTTTTCCCAGATGAACACTGAAGCTTTCTTT. Translated, it gives CASSFSQMNTEAFF.

The chain carries TRBV7-9 and TRBJ2-1, with D maybe TRBD2 (6 bases). This CDR3 has 15 amino acids. V shed 3 bases and J shed 1 base, with 10 bases lying between them. The germline V gene has CDR1 SEHNR and CDR2 FQNEAQ (reference sequence). CDR3 in amino acids: CASSFGEVSYNEQFF. The CDR3 DNA sequence: TGTGCCAGCAGCTTCGGGGAGGTTTCCTACAATGAGCAGTTCTTC.

The CDR3 DNA reads as TGTGCCAGCAAGAACAACGGGACTAGCGGAAACACCGGGGAGCTGTTTTTT. Translation gives CASKNNGTSGNTGELFF. The chain employs TRBV19 and TRBJ2-2; 11 bases map to TRBD2. The germline V gene has CDR1 LNHDA and CDR2 SQIVND (reference sequence). V shed 9 bases, J shed 2 bases, and the junction held 11 bases outside the gene matches. CDR3 length equals 17 residues.

This chain uses TRBV29-1 with TRBJ2-1, with 9 bases matching TRBD1. The junction had 8 bases not matched to a gene; V was cut back by 7 bases and J by 4 bases. The CDR3 contains 14 residues. Germline V gene sequence: CDR1 SQVTM, CDR2 ANQGSEA. The CDR3 protein is CSAWTGAMYNEQFF. DNA of the CDR3: TGCAGCGCTTGGACAGGGGCTATGTACAATGAGCAGTTCTTC.

There are a few counts of this clone. The chain uses TRBV6-5 and TRBJ1-5; the D gene is possibly TRBD1 (5 bases). The germline gives CDR1 MNHEY, CDR2 SVGAGI. The ends were cut back, 8 bases at V and 8 bases at J, with 16 bases in the middle. The CDR3 totals 13 residues. CDR3 sequence (DNA): TGTGCCAGCCGGGGGGGGTCGGGGAAGCCCCAGCATTTT. Translating gives CASRGGSGKPQHF.

The chain couples TRBV30 to TRBJ1-3; 7 positions match TRBD1. The V and J ends lost 1 base and 0 bases, in that order; junction bases with no gene match: 0. The CDR3 length is 14 residues. The germline gives CDR1 GTSNPN, CDR2 SVGIG (reference sequence). The CDR3: CAWSGTGSGNTIYF. CDR3 DNA: TGTGCCTGGAGTGGGACAGGCTCTGGAAACACCATATATTTT.

This chain uses TRBV1 with TRBJ2-3; TRBD1 was called by the table and not checked on the DNA. TRBV1 is reported as a pseudogene. This CDR3 region has 19 residues. CDR3 region: CTSSTDKDPSSHLTDTQYF. The CDR3, as DNA: TGCACCAGCAGCACGGACAAGGATCCTTCGTCCCACTTAACAGATACGCAGTATTTT.